Listed below are T cell receptor beta chains from one sample, sequenced in a study of T cell responses to AZD1222 COVID-19 vaccine. The assay was immunoSEQ multiplex PCR, and TCRdb's table has in-frame clones only and misses some. The data hold approximately 170,000 clones, with 80% to 95% observed a single time. Sample: peripheral blood, taken on day 0 of AZD1222 vaccination. These receptor sequences come from an adult in good health. Both conserved end residues are part of each CDR3. The D gene is left open where the match is weak. Size is omitted from some rows. Given values are once, few, many or a class for expanded clones.

TRBJ1-2 | TRBV25-1 | NA | NA | TGTGCCAGCAGTGCACTCTATGGCTACACCTTC | CASSALYGYTF
TRBJ2-2 | TRBV4-1 | NA | NA | TGCGCCAGCAGCCAAAGGGACCGGGAGACAGGGGAGCTGTTTTTT | CASSQRDRETGELFF
TRBJ1-5 | TRBV2 | NA | NA | TGTGCCAGCAGTGAAGGGGCGGGGGCCGCCCATCGGCCCCAGCATTTT | CASSEGAGAAHRPQHF
TRBJ2-3 | TRBV7-6 | once | NA | TGTGCCAGCAGCTTCCACAGGGCTAGCACAGATACGCAGTATTTT | CASSFHRASTDTQYF
TRBJ1-1 | TRBV6-2/TRBV6-3 | NA | NA | TGTGCCAGCAGTCAGACCCTCCTGTCGGGGACTGAAGCTTTCTTT | CASSQTLLSGTEAFF
TRBJ1-4 | TRBV7-8 | NA | NA | TGTGCCAGCAGCTCATATGGGACTGGAAATGAAAAACTGTTTTTT | CASSSYGTGNEKLFF
TRBJ2-1 | TRBV29-1 | NA | NA | TGCAGCTCGAGTGGGGGAACAGATGAGCAGTTCTTC | CSSSGGTDEQFF
TRBJ2-3 | TRBV11-1 | NA | TRBD1 | TGTGCCAGCAGCCCCGGACAGGGGTACACAGATACGCAGTATTTT | CASSPGQGYTDTQYF
TRBJ2-5 | TRBV5-6 | NA | NA | TGTGCCAGCAGCCCAGCCAGACACCCAGTCGAGACCCAGTACTTC | CASSPARHPVETQYF
TRBJ1-3 | TRBV3-1/TRBV3-2 | once | NA | TGTGCCAGCAGCGACCCTGGAGGGGCTGGAAACACCATATATTTT | CASSDPGGAGNTIYF
TRBJ1-1 | TRBV5-4 | NA | NA | TGTGCCAGCAGCTTACCCTCCACAGAGAACACTGAAGCTTTCTTT | CASSLPSTENTEAFF
TRBJ1-1 | TRBV6-6 | NA | NA | TGTGCCAGCAGTTACTGGGCAGGGGTGAGTACTGAAGCTTTCTTT | CASSYWAGVSTEAFF
TRBJ2-3 | TRBV6-2/TRBV6-3 | once | TRBD1 | TGTGCCAGCAGTTACTCGACAGGGGACACAGATACGCAGTATTTT | CASSYSTGDTDTQYF
TRBJ1-5 | TRBV10-3 | NA | NA | TGTGCCACCGGACAGTCCAATCAGCCCCAGCATTTT | CATGQSNQPQHF
TRBJ1-6 | TRBV5-1 | NA | NA | TGCGCCAGCAGCTTCAATTATAATTCACCCCTCCACTTT | CASSFNYNSPLHF
TRBJ2-7 | TRBV19 | NA | NA | TGTGCCAGTAGTATAGAAGGGGGCACCGCGGGGGAGCAGTACTTC | CASSIEGGTAGEQYF
TRBJ1-3 | TRBV5-6 | once | NA | TGTGCCAGCAGCTTGGTCCCCGGCGCTGGAAACACCATATATTTT | CASSLVPGAGNTIYF
TRBJ2-2 | TRBV30 | NA | TRBD2 | TGTGCCTGGAGTGTACGGGGGACTAGCGGAGGCACCGGGGAGCTGTTTTTT | CAWSVRGTSGGTGELFF
TRBJ2-3 | TRBV29-1 | NA | NA | TGCAGCGTTCCGGGACCAACAACAGATACGCAGTATTTT | CSVPGPTTDTQYF
TRBJ2-5 | TRBV11-2 | NA | NA | TGTGCCAGCAGCTCCCAGGGCCGAGAGACCCAGTACTTC | CASSSQGRETQYF
TRBJ2-1 | TRBV29-1 | NA | NA | TGCAGCGTTGGTAGATCCAGCTACAATGAGCAGTTCTTC | CSVGRSSYNEQFF
TRBJ2-2 | TRBV15 | NA | NA | TGTGCCACCAGCTCCCAATTGGGGACCGGGGAGCTGTTTTTT | CATSSQLGTGELFF
TRBJ2-1 | TRBV5-1 | NA | TRBD2 | TGCGCCAGCAGCCCCGGGACTAGCGGGATCAATGAGCAGTTCTTC | CASSPGTSGINEQFF
TRBJ2-1 | TRBV12-3/TRBV12-4 | NA | NA | TGTGCCAGCAGCGTTCAGCCCCCCAATGAGCAGTTCTTC | CASSVQPPNEQFF
TRBJ2-2 | TRBV4-1 | few | NA | TGCGCCAGCAGCCAGGGTTTTGGGGGGACCGGGGAGCTGTTTTTT | CASSQGFGGTGELFF
TRBJ1-6 | TRBV6-2/TRBV6-3 | NA | NA | TGTGCCAGCAGTTACTCGACAGCATATAATTCACCCCTCCACTTT | CASSYSTAYNSPLHF
TRBJ1-3 | TRBV30 | NA | TRBD1 | TGTGCCTGGAGTAGGGAGGGGGCGTGGCGTGCTGGAAACACCATATATTTT | CAWSREGAWRAGNTIYF
TRBJ2-7 | TRBV19 | NA | NA | TGTGCCAGTAGTATAGCTATAAGCGGTTCCTACGAGCAGTACTTC | CASSIAISGSYEQYF
TRBJ2-7 | TRBV7-9 | NA | TRBD2 | TGTGCCAGCAGCTTTAGGAGCGGGGAACCCTACGAGCAGTACTTC | CASSFRSGEPYEQYF
TRBJ1-3 | TRBV3-1/TRBV3-2 | NA | NA | TGTGCCAGCACCCTTCTAACCTTTGGAAACACCATATATTTT | CASTLLTFGNTIYF
TRBJ2-7 | TRBV6-5 | NA | NA | TGTGCCAGTAGGACAGATCTTTACGAGCAGTACTTC | CASRTDLYEQYF
TRBJ1-1 | TRBV6-2/TRBV6-3 | NA | TRBD1 | TGTGCCAGCAGTTACTTTCGGACAGGGTCCACTGAAGCTTTCTTT | CASSYFRTGSTEAFF
TRBJ2-5 | TRBV5-4 | NA | TRBD2 | TGTGCCAGCAGCTTGAGGACTAGCGGGAGCGAGACCCAGTACTTC | CASSLRTSGSETQYF
TRBJ2-7 | TRBV11-2 | NA | NA | TGTGCCAGCAGCTTAGATGTAGGGGGTCGCGGTGATGGCTTC | CASSLDVGGRGDGF
TRBJ1-2 | TRBV6-2/TRBV6-3 | NA | NA | TGTGCCAGCAGTTCTGGGGGCCGATTCTATGGCTACACCTTC | CASSSGGRFYGYTF
TRBJ1-2 | TRBV5-6 | NA | NA | TGTGCCAGCAGGGGGGCAGGGGCCAACTATGGCTACACCTTC | CASRGAGANYGYTF
TRBJ1-2 | TRBV27 | NA | NA | TGTGCCAGCCGGCTCGACAGTCGGCATGGCTACACCTTC | CASRLDSRHGYTF